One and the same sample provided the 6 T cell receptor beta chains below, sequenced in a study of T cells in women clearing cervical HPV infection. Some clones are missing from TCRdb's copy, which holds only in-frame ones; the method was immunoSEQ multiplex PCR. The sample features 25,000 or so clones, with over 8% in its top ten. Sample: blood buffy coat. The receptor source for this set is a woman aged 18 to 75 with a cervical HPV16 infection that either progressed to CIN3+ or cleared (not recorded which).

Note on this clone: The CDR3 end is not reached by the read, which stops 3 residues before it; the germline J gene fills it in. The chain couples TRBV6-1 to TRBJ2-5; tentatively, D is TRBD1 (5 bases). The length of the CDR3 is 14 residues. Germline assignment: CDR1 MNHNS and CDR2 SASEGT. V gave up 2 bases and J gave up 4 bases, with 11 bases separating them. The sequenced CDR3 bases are TGTGCCAGCAGTGAATCCCGAAGGGGAGAGACC. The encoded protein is CASSESRRGET. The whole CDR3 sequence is CASSESRRGETQYF.

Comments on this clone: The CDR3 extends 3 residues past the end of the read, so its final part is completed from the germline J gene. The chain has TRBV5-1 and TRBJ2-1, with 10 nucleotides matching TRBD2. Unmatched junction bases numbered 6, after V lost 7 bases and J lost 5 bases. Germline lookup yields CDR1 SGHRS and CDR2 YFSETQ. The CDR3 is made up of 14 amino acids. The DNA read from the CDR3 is TGCGCCAGCGGTCTAGCGGGAGAGGACAATGAG. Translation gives CASGLAGEDNE. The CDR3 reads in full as CASGLAGEDNEQFF.

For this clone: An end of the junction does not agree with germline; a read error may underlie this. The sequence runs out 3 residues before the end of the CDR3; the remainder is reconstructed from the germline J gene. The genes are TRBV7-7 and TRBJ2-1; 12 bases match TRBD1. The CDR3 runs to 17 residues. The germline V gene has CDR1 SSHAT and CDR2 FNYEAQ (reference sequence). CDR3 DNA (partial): TGTGCTAGCAGCTCACTTCCCGGGACAGGGGGCGAGGATGAG. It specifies CASSSLPGTGGEDE. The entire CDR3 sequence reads CASSSLPGTGGEDEQFF.

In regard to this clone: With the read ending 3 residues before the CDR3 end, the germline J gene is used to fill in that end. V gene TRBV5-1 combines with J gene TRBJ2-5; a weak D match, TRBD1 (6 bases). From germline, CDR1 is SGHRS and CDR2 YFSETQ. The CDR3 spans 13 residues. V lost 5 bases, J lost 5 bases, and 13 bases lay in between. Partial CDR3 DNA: TGCGCCAGCAGAAATCAGGGGTCGGAGACC. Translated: CASRNQGSET. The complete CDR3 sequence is CASRNQGSETQYF.

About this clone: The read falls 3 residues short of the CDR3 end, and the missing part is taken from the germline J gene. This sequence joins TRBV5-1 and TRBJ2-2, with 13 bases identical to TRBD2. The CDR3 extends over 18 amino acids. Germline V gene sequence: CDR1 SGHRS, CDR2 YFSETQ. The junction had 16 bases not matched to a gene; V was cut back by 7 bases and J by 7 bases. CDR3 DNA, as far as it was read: TGCGCCAGCGGCCCAGGGACTAGCGGGATCAGAGATCACGGGGAG. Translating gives CASGPGTSGIRDHGE. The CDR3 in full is CASGPGTSGIRDHGELFF. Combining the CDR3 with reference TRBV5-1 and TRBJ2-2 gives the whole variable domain KAGVTQTPRYLIKTRGQQVTLSCSPISGHRSVSWYQQTPGQGLQFLFEYFSETQRNKGNFPGRFSGRQFSNSRSEMNVSTLELGDSALYLCASGPGTSGIRDHGELFFGEGSRLTVL.

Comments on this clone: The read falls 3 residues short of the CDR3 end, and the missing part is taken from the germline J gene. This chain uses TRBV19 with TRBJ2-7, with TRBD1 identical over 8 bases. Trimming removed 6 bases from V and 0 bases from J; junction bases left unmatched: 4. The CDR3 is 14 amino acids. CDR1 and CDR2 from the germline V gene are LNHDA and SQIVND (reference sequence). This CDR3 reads CASSAGGSSYEQYF. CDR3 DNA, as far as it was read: TGTGCCAGTAGCGCAGGGGGCAGCTCCTACGAG.